This TCR beta chain comes out of a study of CD8 T cells in Susac syndrome. With random hexamers, about 0.5 to 1 ug RNA was reverse transcribed. Using its own MiXCR run on the immunoSEQ multiplex PCR reads, TCRdb lists one record per CDR3 protein. The sample holds about 130,000 distinct CDR3 sequences; just over 90% are singletons and the top ten take roughly 0.3%. Negative isolation yielded the CD8+ and CD4+ T cells, while FACS enriched the TEMRA cells. This clonotype was obtained from a human donor with multiple sclerosis. The source material was CD8+ T cells from PBMCs.

The CDR3 DNA is TGTGCCAGCAGTTACTGGGGGTACAGCTATGGCTACACCTTC. Its translation: CASSYWGYSYGYTF. The chain is built from TRBV6-5 and TRBJ1-2; D is perhaps TRBD1 (5 bases). This CDR3 contains 14 residues. The germline gives CDR1 MNHEY, CDR2 SVGAGI. The ends were cut back, 1 base at V and 4 bases at J, with 10 bases in the middle.